This T cell receptor (beta chain) was identified in a study of T cell repertoires in ileal Crohn's disease. Germline CDR1 reads GTSNPN; CDR2 reads SVGIG (reference sequence). Losses at the gene ends were 4 bases for V and 2 bases for J; bases not matched to a gene: 5. The CDR3 runs to 14 residues. The repertoire was sequenced with immunoSEQ multiplex PCR; TCRdb's copy has only in-frame clones and lacks some. Among about 14,000 clones listed, roughly 84% were seen once. The gene calls are TRBV30 and TRBJ1-5, with TRBD1 matching 7 bases. This TCR was recovered from an adult with Crohn's disease. Material: ileal tissue. The chain's CDR3 is CAWNRDRGNQPQHF. The CDR3 nucleotides read TGTGCCTGGAACCGGGACAGAGGCAATCAGCCCCAGCATTTT.